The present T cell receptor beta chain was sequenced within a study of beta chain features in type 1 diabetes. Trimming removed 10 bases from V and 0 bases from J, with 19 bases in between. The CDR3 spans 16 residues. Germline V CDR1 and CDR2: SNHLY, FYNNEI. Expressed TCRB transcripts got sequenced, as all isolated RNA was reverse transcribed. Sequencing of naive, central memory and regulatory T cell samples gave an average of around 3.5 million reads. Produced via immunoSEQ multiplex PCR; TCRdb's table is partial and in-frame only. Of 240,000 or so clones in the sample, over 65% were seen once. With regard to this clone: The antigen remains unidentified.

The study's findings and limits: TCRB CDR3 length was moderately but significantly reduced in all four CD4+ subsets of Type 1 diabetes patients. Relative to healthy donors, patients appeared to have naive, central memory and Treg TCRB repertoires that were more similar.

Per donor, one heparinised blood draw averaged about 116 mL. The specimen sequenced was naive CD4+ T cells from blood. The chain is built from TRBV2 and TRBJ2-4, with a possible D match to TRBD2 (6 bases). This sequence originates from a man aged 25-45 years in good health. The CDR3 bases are TGTGCCAACACCCTGGAGGGCTTTCTAGCCAAAAACATTCAGTACTTC. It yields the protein CANTLEGFLAKNIQYF.